A single sample is the source of the 5 T cell receptor beta chains below, sequenced in a study of blood T cell repertoires in COVID-19. TCRdb's copy holds only in-frame clones and misses some; the assay was immunoSEQ multiplex PCR. The sample holds around 270,000 clones; about 85% are singletons and the top ten take about 0.9%. The sequenced sample consisted of peripheral blood. The receptors come from a human donor with COVID-19, enrolled during active disease. The donor label of this sample is uncertain.

J is TRBJ1-1 and V is TRBV4-3, with D uncertain. Deletions cut 4 bases from V and 8 bases from J, with 14 bases between. Germline V gives CDR1 LGHNA, CDR2 YSLEER. The CDR3 runs to 13 residues. This chain's CDR3 is CASSPGGRQEAFF. DNA for the CDR3: TGCGCCAGCAGCCCGGGAGGACGGCAAGAAGCTTTCTTT.

The gene calls are TRBV6-6 and TRBJ1-4; D not certain. The length of the CDR3 is 12 residues. V lost 2 bases and J lost 8, with 6 bases in between. Germline V gene lookup returns CDR1 MNHNY and CDR2 SVGAGI (reference sequence). This chain's CDR3 is CASSYEAEKLFF. The CDR3 DNA is TGTGCCAGCAGTTACGAGGCCGAAAAACTGTTTTTT.

The genes are TRBV28 and TRBJ1-6; 7 bases align to TRBD1. The V segment lost 8 bases and the J segment 0 bases; nucleotides outside the gene matches: 1. Per germline, CDR1 MDHEN and CDR2 SYDVKM. CDR3 length equals 14 residues. The CDR3 DNA follows: TGTGCCAGCCCAGGGGGCTCCTATAATTCACCCCTCCACTTT. Protein product: CASPGGSYNSPLHF. Together with reference TRBV28 and TRBJ1-6, the CDR3 gives the full variable domain: DVKVTQSSRYLVKRTGEKVFLECVQDMDHENMFWYRQDPGLGLRLIYFSYDVKMKEKGDIPEGYSVSREKKERFSLILESASTNQTSMYLCASPGGSYNSPLHFGNGTRLTVT.

The chain uses TRBV28 and TRBJ2-1; no reliable D call. CDR1 is MDHEN, CDR2 SYDVKM, per germline. The ends were cut back, 6 bases at V and 13 bases at J, with 13 bases in the middle. This CDR3 has 11 amino acids. DNA of the CDR3: TGTGCCAGCAGCCCGGGTCCGGTCCAGTTCTTC. Translation gives CASSPGPVQFF. The full variable domain, completed using reference TRBV28 and TRBJ2-1, is DVKVTQSSRYLVKRTGEKVFLECVQDMDHENMFWYRQDPGLGLRLIYFSYDVKMKEKGDIPEGYSVSREKKERFSLILESASTNQTSMYLCASSPGPVQFFGPGTRLTVL.

The count of this clone is one. The V and J genes are TRBV19 and TRBJ1-1, with 8 bases matching TRBD1. This CDR3 contains 15 residues. CDR1 and CDR2 (germline): LNHDA, SQIVND (reference sequence). Trimming took 4 bases from V and 4 from J; bases not matched to a gene: 8. The CDR3 loop is CASSTTGGGGTEAFF. The CDR3 nucleotides read TGTGCCAGTAGTACAACAGGGGGAGGAGGCACTGAAGCTTTCTTT. Looking up the rest from reference TRBV19 and TRBJ1-1 gives the full variable domain: DGGITQSPKYLFRKEGQNVTLSCEQNLNHDAMYWYRQDPGQGLRLIYYSQIVNDFQKGDIAEGYSVSREKKESFPLTVTSAQKNPTAFYLCASSTTGGGGTEAFFGQGTRLTVV.